This is a list of T cell receptor beta chains from one sample in a study of shared T cell receptors in the human thymus. Data came from immunoSEQ multiplex PCR; TCRdb stores just in-frame clones and leaves some out. The data show roughly 710,000 clones, with 70% to 90% seen just once and more than 0.008% held by the top ten. The data also belong to a second study, concerning human thymus T cells.

The sample was thymocytes. Receptor source: a girl under three years old with a congenital heart defect. CDR3s include the opening cysteine and the closing phenylalanine or tryptophan. D genes are given only for firm matches. Some rows have no size entry. The others give once, few or many, or a class for an expanded clone.

>-|TRBV6-6|-|TRBJ2-3
CASSRAGLYTDTQYF
TGTGCCAGCAGTAGGGCGGGACTTTACACAGATACGCAGTATTTT
>-|TRBV9|-|TRBJ1-4
CASSVGSLATNEKLFF
TGTGCCAGCAGCGTAGGCAGTCTAGCAACTAATGAAAAACTGTTTTTT
>-|TRBV7-7|-|TRBJ2-5
CASSPGSPTYQETQYF
TGTGCTAGCAGCCCGGGGAGCCCGACTTACCAAGAGACCCAGTACTTC
>-|TRBV5-1|-|TRBJ2-2
CASSTRTQNTGELFF
TGCGCCAGCAGCACCCGGACACAGAACACCGGGGAGCTGTTTTTT
>-|TRBV5-4|TRBD1|TRBJ2-7
CASSLESNDRDRPYEQYF
TGTGCCAGCAGCTTAGAATCTAACGACAGGGATCGTCCCTACGAGCAGTACTTC
>-|TRBV10-3|-|TRBJ2-5
CAISDRSETQYF
TGTGCCATCAGTGACCGGAGCGAGACCCAGTACTTC
>once|TRBV18|TRBD1|TRBJ1-5
CASSPRAPQGRDQPQHF
TGTGCCAGCTCACCTAGGGCCCCACAGGGGCGAGATCAGCCCCAGCATTTT
>-|TRBV5-6|TRBD1|TRBJ2-7
CASSLPGGYYRGLSYEQYF
TGTGCCAGCAGCCTCCCCGGAGGGTACTACAGGGGGCTTTCCTACGAGCAGTACTTC
>once|TRBV30|-|TRBJ2-3
CACPAPLRGTDTQYF
TGTGCCTGCCCGGCCCCGTTGAGGGGCACAGATACGCAGTATTTT
>-|TRBV5-6|TRBD1|TRBJ2-3
CASSLQGAWGTDTQYF
TGTGCCAGCAGCCTGCAGGGGGCCTGGGGCACAGATACGCAGTATTTT
>-|TRBV6-6|TRBD1|TRBJ1-1
CASNTGGDTEAFF
TGTGCCAGCAACACAGGGGGGGACACTGAAGCTTTCTTT
>few|TRBV2|-|TRBJ1-1
CASSPQKFRGNGTEAFF
TGTGCCAGCAGTCCCCAGAAGTTCCGGGGAAATGGTACTGAAGCTTTCTTT
>-|TRBV15|-|TRBJ1-1
CATSSETTGVNTEAFF
TGTGCCACCAGCAGTGAAACGACAGGTGTGAACACTGAAGCTTTCTTT
>once|TRBV2|-|TRBJ1-1
CASSGPPQGNTEAFF
TGTGCCAGCAGTGGTCCCCCGCAGGGGAACACTGAAGCTTTCTTT
>-|TRBV19|TRBD1|TRBJ1-6
CASSDRRQGRSYNSPLHF
TGTGCCAGTAGTGACCGCCGACAGGGAAGATCCTATAATTCACCCCTCCACTTT
>once|TRBV30|-|TRBJ2-7
CAWRRNGDEQYF
TGTGCCTGGAGGAGGAACGGAGACGAGCAGTACTTC
>-|TRBV2|-|TRBJ1-5
CASSLRGSNQPQHF
TGTGCCAGCAGCCTCAGGGGTAGCAATCAGCCCCAGCATTTT
>-|TRBV7-9|TRBD1|TRBJ1-2
CASSTRTGSNYGYTF
TGTGCCAGCAGCACGCGGACAGGGAGTAACTATGGCTACACCTTC
>-|TRBV5-1|-|TRBJ2-1
CASSRYSLQGNEQFF
TGCGCCAGCAGCCGGTATTCCCTACAGGGTAATGAGCAGTTCTTC
>-|TRBV4-3|TRBD1|TRBJ2-7
CASSLKQGREQYF
TGCGCCAGCAGCCTCAAACAGGGGCGCGAGCAGTACTTC
>few|TRBV4-3|-|TRBJ1-4
CASSQDKCRQGSPNEKLFF
TGCGCCAGCAGCCAAGATAAGTGCCGGCAGGGATCCCCTAATGAAAAACTGTTTTTT
>-|TRBV28|TRBD1|TRBJ2-7
CASSLKLQGAYEQYF
TGTGCCAGCAGTTTAAAGTTACAGGGGGCATACGAGCAGTACTTC
>-|TRBV28|-|TRBJ1-2
CASSLGHETDLYGYTF
TGTGCCAGCAGTTTAGGGCACGAGACAGACCTCTATGGCTACACCTTC
>-|TRBV5-1|TRBD1|TRBJ1-2
CASSLNRGANYGYTF
TGCGCCAGCAGCTTAAACAGGGGAGCTAACTATGGCTACACCTTC
>-|TRBV14|-|TRBJ1-6
CASSQSGGDSPLHF
TGTGCCAGCAGCCAATCGGGCGGGGATTCACCCCTCCACTTT
>-|TRBV4-1|-|TRBJ1-3
CASSQDRGLPRPTIYF
TGCGCCAGCAGCCAAGACAGGGGTTTGCCGCGTCCCACCATATATTTT
>few|TRBV3-1/TRBV3-2|-|TRBJ1-1
CANTRAFF
TGTGCCAACACGAGGGCTTTCTTT
>-|TRBV12-5|-|TRBJ1-3
CASGLYRSSGNTIYF
TGTGCTAGTGGTTTGTACAGGTCCTCTGGAAACACCATATATTTT
>-|TRBV19|TRBD1|TRBJ2-7
CASREEDRGGHEQYF
TGTGCCAGTAGGGAGGAGGACAGGGGTGGCCACGAGCAGTACTTC
>-|TRBV12-5|TRBD2|TRBJ2-5
CASGLVLRLAGETQETQYF
TGTGCTAGTGGTTTGGTACTTCGTCTAGCGGGGGAAACCCAAGAGACCCAGTACTTC
>-|TRBV4-1|TRBD2|TRBJ2-3
CASSQDRAGTSGAGCTDTQYF
TGCGCCAGCAGCCAAGATCGGGCCGGGACTAGCGGGGCCGGGTGCACAGATACGCAGTATTTT
>-|TRBV6-5|-|TRBJ1-1
CASSYSGGFVNTEAFF
TGTGCCAGCAGTTACTCGGGAGGGTTCGTGAACACTGAAGCTTTCTTT
>-|TRBV4-1|-|TRBJ2-7
CASSQVGGGGEQYF
TGCGCCAGCAGCCAAGTGGGGGGAGGAGGCGAGCAGTACTTC
>-|TRBV28|-|TRBJ1-2
CASSLLAIGRGNYGYTF
TGTGCCAGCAGTTTATTGGCCATCGGGCGGGGTAACTATGGCTACACCTTC
>once|TRBV5-1|-|TRBJ1-2
CASSLLPGSYGYTF
TGCGCCAGCAGCTTGTTGCCGGGATCCTATGGCTACACCTTC
>-|TRBV14|-|TRBJ1-1
CASSQDRPDSAKGGTEAFF
TGTGCCAGCAGCCAAGATCGTCCTGACAGCGCGAAAGGGGGCACTGAAGCTTTCTTT
>-|TRBV18|-|TRBJ1-5
CASSPIPGNQPQHF
TGTGCCAGCTCACCCATCCCGGGCAATCAGCCCCAGCATTTT
>-|TRBV5-8|TRBD2|TRBJ2-3
CASSCGSLAGASTDTQYF
TGTGCCAGCAGCTGCGGATCTCTAGCGGGGGCTAGCACAGATACGCAGTATTTT
>-|TRBV5-1|-|TRBJ1-1
CASGLTNTEAFF
TGCGCCAGTGGACTGACGAACACTGAAGCTTTCTTT
>-|TRBV9|TRBD2|TRBJ2-3
CASSGIAGVTDTQYF
TGTGCCAGCAGCGGAATAGCGGGGGTCACAGATACGCAGTATTTT
>-|TRBV19|-|TRBJ2-3
CASSIKGGRLADTQYF
TGTGCCAGTAGTATAAAAGGGGGAAGGTTGGCAGATACGCAGTATTTT
>few|TRBV28|TRBD1|TRBJ2-7
CASSTRDRGFYEQYF
TGTGCCAGCAGTACCAGGGACAGGGGATTCTACGAGCAGTACTTC
>-|TRBV29-1|-|TRBJ1-2
CSVESQGDYGYTF
TGCAGCGTTGAAAGCCAGGGCGACTATGGCTACACCTTC
>few|TRBV15|-|TRBJ1-6
CATSRDSSGVRTPLHF
TGTGCCACCAGCAGAGATAGTTCAGGGGTGCGGACACCCCTCCACTTT
>-|TRBV25-1|TRBD1|TRBJ2-7
CASTRGTGTGGFEQYF
TGTGCCAGCACCCGGGGAACCGGGACAGGGGGATTCGAGCAGTACTTC
>-|TRBV29-1|TRBD1|TRBJ2-7
CSVLTGTGGDEQYF
TGCAGCGTCCTCACCGGGACAGGGGGAGACGAGCAGTACTTC